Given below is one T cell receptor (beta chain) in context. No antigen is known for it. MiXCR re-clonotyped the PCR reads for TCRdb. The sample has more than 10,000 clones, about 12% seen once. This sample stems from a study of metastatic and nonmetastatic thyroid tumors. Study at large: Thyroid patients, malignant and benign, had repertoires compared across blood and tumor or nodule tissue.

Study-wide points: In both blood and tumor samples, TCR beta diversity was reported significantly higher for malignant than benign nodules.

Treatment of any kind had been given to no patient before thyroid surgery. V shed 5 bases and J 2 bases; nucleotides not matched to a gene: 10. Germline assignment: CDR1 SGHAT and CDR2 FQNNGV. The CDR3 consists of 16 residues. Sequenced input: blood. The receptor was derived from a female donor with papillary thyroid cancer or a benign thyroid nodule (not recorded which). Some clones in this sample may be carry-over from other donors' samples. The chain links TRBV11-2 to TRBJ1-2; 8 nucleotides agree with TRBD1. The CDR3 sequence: CASSPYRTGKNYGYTF. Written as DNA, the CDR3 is TGTGCCAGCAGCCCCTACCGGACAGGGAAGAACTATGGCTACACCTTC.